This T cell receptor beta chain was observed in a study of T cell responses to AZD1222 COVID-19 vaccine. Broader study findings: The donors showed a predominance of white British ancestry and of females, with possible underestimation of clonal diversity. Compared with day 0, the breadth and depth of the Spike-specific TCR repertoire rose significantly after two doses of AZD1222. It was only 6 or 7 AZD1222 recipients who were seropositive at baseline.

In the case of this clone: Its antigen remains unidentified.

Assay used: immunoSEQ multiplex PCR; TCRdb lists only in-frame clones, some missing. The table shows approximately 150,000 clones, with approximately 90% occurring only once. From germline, CDR1 is SGHRS and CDR2 YFSETQ. The CDR3 totals 13 residues. V was clipped by 4 bases and J by 5 bases, with 12 bases between them. This clonotype originated in an adult in good health. The material sequenced was peripheral blood, taken on day 0 of AZD1222 vaccination. The chain uses TRBV5-1 and TRBJ2-5; no definite D call. The DNA for the CDR3 is TGCGCCAGCAGCGGCAGCCCCTCGGAGACCCAGTACTTC. Translation gives CASSGSPSETQYF.